The rows below give T cell receptor beta chains drawn from one sample of a study of blood T cell repertoires in COVID-19. This table comes from immunoSEQ multiplex PCR, and its TCRdb copy is limited to in-frame clones, with some not included. Of about 220,000 clones listed, 75% to 90% are singletons. Specimen: peripheral blood. The receptors come from a man younger than 45 who had recovered from COVID-19. The CDR3 runs from the conserved cysteine through the conserved F or W. Each record gives: V gene, clone size, D gene, J gene, CDR3 protein, CDR3 DNA. D genes are given only for firm matches. Some rows mark clone size as missing; the rest say once, few, many or name a class of expanded clone.

v_call: TRBV3-1/TRBV3-2
clone_size: NA
d_call: TRBD1
j_call: TRBJ1-5
cdr3_aa: CASSPATGNQPQHF
cdr3_nt: TGTGCCAGCAGCCCAGCGACAGGGAATCAGCCCCAGCATTTT

v_call: TRBV9
clone_size: NA
d_call: NA
j_call: TRBJ2-2
cdr3_aa: CASSVAGSGYTGELFF
cdr3_nt: TGTGCCAGCAGCGTAGCGGGTAGCGGTTACACCGGGGAGCTGTTTTTT

v_call: TRBV4-3
clone_size: NA
d_call: NA
j_call: TRBJ2-6
cdr3_aa: CASSQGPPGNGANVLTF
cdr3_nt: TGCGCCAGCAGCCAAGGCCCACCAGGGAATGGGGCCAACGTCCTGACTTTC

v_call: TRBV6-2/TRBV6-3
clone_size: NA
d_call: NA
j_call: TRBJ1-5
cdr3_aa: CASSYGGAGQPQHF
cdr3_nt: TGTGCCAGCAGTTACGGGGGGGCGGGGCAGCCCCAGCATTTT

v_call: TRBV2
clone_size: NA
d_call: TRBD2
j_call: TRBJ2-1
cdr3_aa: CASKGTTVSSFF
cdr3_nt: TGTGCCAGCAAAGGGACTACAGTTTCGAGTTTCTTC

v_call: TRBV12-3/TRBV12-4
clone_size: NA
d_call: NA
j_call: TRBJ2-7
cdr3_aa: CASSPLTYEQYF
cdr3_nt: TGTGCCAGCAGTCCCCTTACCTACGAGCAGTACTTC

v_call: TRBV12-5
clone_size: NA
d_call: TRBD1
j_call: TRBJ2-1
cdr3_aa: CASGSLPGQEQFF
cdr3_nt: TGTGCTAGTGGTTCCCTCCCGGGACAGGAGCAGTTCTTC

v_call: TRBV27
clone_size: NA
d_call: NA
j_call: TRBJ1-2
cdr3_aa: CASSQEPGVNYGYTF
cdr3_nt: TGTGCCAGCAGTCAAGAACCGGGAGTTAACTATGGCTACACCTTC

v_call: TRBV12-2
clone_size: NA
d_call: NA
j_call: TRBJ1-6
cdr3_aa: CASRPGTNPDNSPLHF
cdr3_nt: TGTGCAAGTCGCCCCGGGACAAATCCCGATAATTCACCCCTCCACTTT

v_call: TRBV5-1
clone_size: NA
d_call: TRBD2
j_call: TRBJ2-5
cdr3_aa: CASRTSGGALETQYF
cdr3_nt: TGCGCCAGTAGGACTAGCGGGGGGGCCCTCGAGACCCAGTACTTC

v_call: TRBV5-6
clone_size: NA
d_call: NA
j_call: TRBJ2-7
cdr3_aa: CASSLLSEQYF
cdr3_nt: TGTGCCAGCAGCTTGTTGAGTGAGCAGTACTTC

v_call: TRBV19
clone_size: NA
d_call: TRBD1
j_call: TRBJ1-1
cdr3_aa: CASLNRDRGKNTEAFF
cdr3_nt: TGTGCCAGCCTAAACCGGGACAGGGGGAAGAACACTGAAGCTTTCTTT

v_call: TRBV4-3
clone_size: NA
d_call: TRBD1
j_call: TRBJ1-1
cdr3_aa: CASSQDRGKAFF
cdr3_nt: TGCGCCAGCAGCCAGGACAGGGGTAAAGCTTTCTTT

v_call: TRBV5-6
clone_size: NA
d_call: NA
j_call: TRBJ2-1
cdr3_aa: CASSTYNEQFF
cdr3_nt: TGTGCCAGCAGCACATACAATGAGCAGTTCTTC

v_call: TRBV27
clone_size: NA
d_call: TRBD2
j_call: TRBJ2-3
cdr3_aa: CASSSYRASGGGTDTQYF
cdr3_nt: TGTGCCAGCAGCTCATACAGGGCTAGCGGGGGGGGCACAGATACGCAGTATTTT

v_call: TRBV9
clone_size: NA
d_call: TRBD1
j_call: TRBJ1-2
cdr3_aa: CASSGGTGGRSSYTF
cdr3_nt: TGTGCCAGCAGCGGAGGGACAGGGGGACGGAGTTCCTACACCTTC

v_call: TRBV20-1
clone_size: NA
d_call: NA
j_call: TRBJ1-5
cdr3_aa: CSAMGHQPQHF
cdr3_nt: TGCAGTGCCATGGGGCATCAGCCCCAGCATTTT

v_call: TRBV5-6
clone_size: few
d_call: TRBD1
j_call: TRBJ2-3
cdr3_aa: CASSPQPGTGGFYTQYF
cdr3_nt: TGTGCCAGCAGCCCTCAACCCGGGACAGGGGGCTTTTATACGCAGTATTTT

v_call: TRBV11-3
clone_size: NA
d_call: TRBD1
j_call: TRBJ2-7
cdr3_aa: CASTQGAGEQYF
cdr3_nt: TGTGCCAGCACCCAGGGGGCTGGTGAGCAGTACTTC

v_call: TRBV27
clone_size: NA
d_call: NA
j_call: TRBJ2-3
cdr3_aa: CASSPTGPAQGRQYF
cdr3_nt: TGTGCCAGCAGTCCCACCGGACCAGCTCAGGGTAGGCAGTATTTT